These T cell receptor beta chains were read from a single sample in a study of blood T cell repertoires in COVID-19. Some clones are missing from TCRdb's copy, which holds only in-frame ones; the method was immunoSEQ multiplex PCR. The sample consists of over 200,000 clones, about four fifths of them appearing once. Sequences were obtained from PBMCs or T cells enriched from blood (not recorded which). The receptor set was obtained from a man in his 60s who had recovered from COVID-19. The CDR3 runs from the conserved cysteine through the conserved F or W. The D gene is left open where the match is weak. Not every row has a clone size; where given, it reads once, few, many or a size class.

clone_size: .; d_call: TRBD2; j_call: TRBJ2-2; v_call: TRBV7-2; cdr3_aa: CASSFPGLAGSGELFF; cdr3_nt: TGTGCCAGCAGCTTTCCGGGACTAGCGGGGAGCGGGGAGCTGTTTTTT
clone_size: .; d_call: TRBD2; j_call: TRBJ2-3; v_call: TRBV10-2; cdr3_aa: CASSESGSGGPEITQYF; cdr3_nt: TGCGCCAGCAGTGAGTCGGGGAGCGGGGGGCCTGAGATAACGCAGTATTTT
clone_size: .; d_call: TRBD1; j_call: TRBJ1-1; v_call: TRBV2; cdr3_aa: CASSADRGRTEAFF; cdr3_nt: TGTGCCAGCAGCGCGGACAGGGGGCGTACTGAAGCTTTCTTT
clone_size: .; d_call: TRBD1; j_call: TRBJ1-1; v_call: TRBV6-2/TRBV6-3; cdr3_aa: CASSRTGTEAFF; cdr3_nt: TGTGCCAGCAGCCGGACAGGCACTGAAGCTTTCTTT
clone_size: .; d_call: .; j_call: TRBJ2-7; v_call: TRBV18; cdr3_aa: CASSPAPVSYEQYF; cdr3_nt: TGTGCCAGCTCACCCGCGCCGGTTTCCTACGAGCAGTACTTC
clone_size: .; d_call: TRBD1; j_call: TRBJ1-5; v_call: TRBV13; cdr3_aa: CASSLGRQGRQPQHF; cdr3_nt: TGTGCCAGCAGCTTAGGTCGACAGGGGCGGCAGCCCCAGCATTTT
clone_size: .; d_call: .; j_call: TRBJ1-6; v_call: TRBV2; cdr3_aa: CASSEGQGSSPLHF; cdr3_nt: TGTGCCAGCAGTGAAGGCCAGGGTAGTTCACCCCTCCACTTT
clone_size: .; d_call: .; j_call: TRBJ2-6; v_call: TRBV25-1; cdr3_aa: CASSESTGGSGANVLTF; cdr3_nt: TGTGCCAGCAGTGAATCAACAGGAGGGTCTGGGGCCAACGTCCTGACTTTC
clone_size: .; d_call: .; j_call: TRBJ1-3; v_call: TRBV4-2; cdr3_aa: CASSQDLRNTIYF; cdr3_nt: TGTGCCAGCAGCCAAGATTTAAGAAACACCATATATTTT
clone_size: few; d_call: .; j_call: TRBJ1-3; v_call: TRBV5-1; cdr3_aa: CASSLGRAGNTIYF; cdr3_nt: TGCGCCAGCAGCTTGGGCAGGGCTGGAAACACCATATATTTT
clone_size: .; d_call: TRBD1; j_call: TRBJ1-5; v_call: TRBV10-3; cdr3_aa: CAISEDRGRGQPQHF; cdr3_nt: TGTGCCATCAGTGAGGACAGGGGGCGCGGTCAGCCCCAGCATTTT
clone_size: few; d_call: .; j_call: TRBJ2-7; v_call: TRBV7-2; cdr3_aa: CASSLGVLGYEQYF; cdr3_nt: TGTGCCAGCAGCTTAGGAGTACTAGGATACGAGCAGTACTTC
clone_size: few; d_call: TRBD1; j_call: TRBJ1-5; v_call: TRBV3-1/TRBV3-2; cdr3_aa: CASSQTGDGQPQHF; cdr3_nt: TGTGCCAGCAGCCAAACAGGGGACGGCCAGCCCCAGCATTTT
clone_size: .; d_call: TRBD1; j_call: TRBJ2-5; v_call: TRBV9; cdr3_aa: CASSVGQGAWETQYF; cdr3_nt: TGTGCCAGCAGCGTAGGCCAGGGGGCGTGGGAGACCCAGTACTTC
clone_size: .; d_call: .; j_call: TRBJ2-2; v_call: TRBV7-3; cdr3_aa: CASSLNSKAGELFF; cdr3_nt: TGTGCCAGCAGCTTAAACAGTAAAGCCGGGGAGCTGTTTTTT
clone_size: .; d_call: .; j_call: TRBJ1-1; v_call: TRBV2; cdr3_aa: CASSESGVEAFF; cdr3_nt: TGTGCCAGCAGCGAATCGGGGGTGGAAGCTTTCTTT
clone_size: .; d_call: .; j_call: TRBJ2-2; v_call: TRBV5-1; cdr3_aa: CASSLLARAQSGELFF; cdr3_nt: TGCGCCAGCAGCTTGTTGGCCAGGGCGCAATCCGGGGAGCTGTTTTTT
clone_size: .; d_call: TRBD1; j_call: TRBJ1-2; v_call: TRBV4-3; cdr3_aa: CASRPGTGFLQATGYTF; cdr3_nt: TGCGCCAGCAGGCCCGGGACAGGTTTCCTCCAAGCCACTGGCTACACCTTC
clone_size: once; d_call: .; j_call: TRBJ1-6; v_call: TRBV6-1; cdr3_aa: CASSVLQATPKSSYNSPLHF; cdr3_nt: TGTGCCAGCAGTGTCTTACAGGCAACACCGAAAAGCTCCTATAATTCACCCCTCCACTTT
clone_size: .; d_call: .; j_call: TRBJ2-2; v_call: TRBV5-1; cdr3_aa: CASSKESLNTGELFF; cdr3_nt: TGCGCCAGCAGTAAAGAATCCCTAAACACCGGGGAGCTGTTTTTT
clone_size: .; d_call: TRBD1; j_call: TRBJ2-7; v_call: TRBV6-2/TRBV6-3; cdr3_aa: CASSSDPGQTYEQYF; cdr3_nt: TGTGCCAGCAGTTCGGACCCGGGACAGACCTACGAGCAGTACTTC